The T cell receptor (beta chain) under discussion was sequenced for a study of blood T cell repertoires in COVID-19. Turning to the study itself: The United States, Italy and Spain were the sources of the acute and convalescent COVID-19 samples. The analysed material was cDNA or gDNA that came from T cells, B-cell-depleted T cells, or PBMCs.

Per the original data handling: Amplified reference gene primers provided the basis for estimating nucleated cell counts. Assay: immunoSEQ multiplex PCR; the TCRdb copy retains only in-frame clones and omits some. For V, J and clone size, that table is used; D and trimming come from the DNA. The sample has a few hundred thousand clones; approximately 85% are singletons. Seattle's cohort entered during active infection and was followed longitudinally. The germline V gene encodes CDR1 SNHLY and CDR2 FYNNEI. The CDR3 length is 15 residues. With 7 bases clipped from V and 2 bases from J, the junction kept 10 bases outside the gene matches.

The clonotype originates from a human donor with COVID-19, enrolled during active disease. The donor label of this sample is uncertain. The chain combines TRBV2 with TRBJ2-7; TRBD2 matches 8 bases. Sequences were obtained from peripheral blood. CDR3 nucleotide sequence: TGTGCCAGCACGATTCCGGGACTAGTAGCCTACGAGCAGTACTTC. Translated: CASTIPGLVAYEQYF.